This is a list of T cell receptor beta chains from one sample in a study of blood T cell repertoires in COVID-19. The repertoire was sequenced with immunoSEQ multiplex PCR; TCRdb's copy has only in-frame clones and lacks some. The table shows tens of thousands of clones, with approximately 80% occurring only once. The sample taken for sequencing was peripheral blood. Source of these receptors: a man aged 30-40 years with COVID-19, enrolled during active disease. Both conserved end residues are part of each CDR3. D genes are given only for firm matches. Clone sizes are given selectively: once, few, many, or a class where the clone is expanded.

D gene,J gene,clone size,V gene,CDR3 protein,CDR3 DNA
TRBD2,TRBJ2-5,.,TRBV30,CAWSVVGRGQETQYF,TGTGCCTGGAGTGTGGTCGGGAGGGGACAAGAGACCCAGTACTTC
.,TRBJ1-2,.,TRBV19,CASSNEGTSYGYTF,TGTGCCAGTAGTAACGAGGGGACTTCCTATGGCTACACCTTC
.,TRBJ2-1,.,TRBV4-1,CASSRIGGVVYNEQFF,TGCGCCAGCAGCCGTATTGGAGGAGTGGTCTACAATGAGCAGTTCTTC
TRBD2,TRBJ2-5,few,TRBV28,CASGTSGRGGSETQYF,TGTGCCAGCGGGACTAGCGGGAGGGGAGGGAGTGAGACCCAGTACTTC
.,TRBJ1-5,once,TRBV4-2,CASSQESDRNQPQHF,TGTGCCAGCAGCCAGGAATCGGACAGAAATCAGCCCCAGCATTTT
.,TRBJ1-2,.,TRBV6-4,CASSLLGGVQGRYGYTF,TGTGCCAGCAGTCTCTTGGGGGGGGTTCAGGGAAGATATGGCTACACCTTC
TRBD1,TRBJ1-4,.,TRBV3-1/TRBV3-2,CASSQRRRRGGRGEKLFF,TGTGCCAGCAGCCAAAGGCGCCGTCGAGGGGGCAGGGGGGAAAAACTGTTTTTT
.,TRBJ1-1,.,TRBV7-9,CASSAYDGNTEAFF,TGTGCCAGCAGCGCCTACGATGGGAACACTGAAGCTTTCTTT
.,TRBJ2-7,.,TRBV27,CASSSLESRAYEQYF,TGTGCCAGCAGTTCTTTGGAGTCTCGGGCCTACGAGCAGTACTTC
.,TRBJ2-7,few,TRBV28,CASSLGTTYEQYF,TGTGCCAGCAGTTTAGGGACAACCTACGAGCAGTACTTC
.,TRBJ2-3,.,TRBV6-1,CASSDRFARGGQYF,TGTGCCAGCAGTGATCGTTTCGCTAGGGGGGGGCAGTATTTT
TRBD2,TRBJ2-3,.,TRBV30,CAWSYGLADTDTQYF,TGTGCCTGGAGCTATGGACTAGCGGACACAGATACGCAGTATTTT
.,TRBJ2-3,once,TRBV25-1,CASGQGWDTQYF,TGTGCCAGCGGGCAGGGGTGGGATACGCAGTATTTT
TRBD1,TRBJ2-7,.,TRBV6-5,CASSPGTGSYEQYF,TGTGCCAGCAGTCCCGGGACAGGGTCCTACGAGCAGTACTTC
.,TRBJ2-7,.,TRBV28,CASSLVISSGLEQYF,TGTGCCAGCAGTTTGGTAATTTCGAGCGGGTTAGAGCAGTACTTC
TRBD2,TRBJ2-2,.,TRBV19,CASSIPGLALTGELFF,TGTGCCAGTAGTATTCCGGGACTAGCGTTGACCGGGGAGCTGTTTTTT
TRBD2,TRBJ2-7,few,TRBV25-1,CASSPSSGSHEQYF,TGTGCCAGCAGCCCCTCCAGCGGGAGCCACGAGCAGTACTTC
TRBD1,TRBJ2-1,.,TRBV7-9,CASSLDRDPINEQFF,TGTGCCAGCAGCTTGGACAGGGATCCAATCAATGAGCAGTTCTTC
.,TRBJ2-3,.,TRBV2,CASSVVGTDTQYF,TGTGCCAGCAGCGTCGTCGGCACAGATACGCAGTATTTT
TRBD1,TRBJ1-2,.,TRBV2,CASSEAPPTGSNYGYTF,TGTGCCAGCAGTGAGGCCCCTCCGACAGGGAGTAACTATGGCTACACCTTC
TRBD2,TRBJ2-7,.,TRBV5-4,CASSPGLAGGSYEQYF,TGTGCCAGCAGCCCAGGACTAGCGGGAGGGTCCTACGAGCAGTACTTC
.,TRBJ1-3,.,TRBV19,CASSRSGTGASGNTIYF,TGTGCCAGTAGTAGATCCGGGACTGGGGCTTCTGGAAACACCATATATTTT
TRBD1,TRBJ1-4,.,TRBV2,CASSSTGGEKLFF,TGTGCCAGCAGTTCGACAGGGGGTGAAAAACTGTTTTTT
.,TRBJ1-5,.,TRBV28,CASSPPPGVVSNQPQHF,TGTGCCAGCAGTCCTCCTCCAGGGGTGGTGAGCAATCAGCCCCAGCATTTT
.,TRBJ2-3,.,TRBV9,CASSVSGQGAGIHTDTQYF,TGTGCCAGCAGCGTTTCGGGACAAGGGGCCGGTATCCACACAGATACGCAGTATTTT
TRBD2,TRBJ2-5,.,TRBV6-5,CASSPGLEETQYF,TGTGCCAGCAGTCCGGGACTAGAAGAGACCCAGTACTTC
.,TRBJ1-6,.,TRBV29-1,CSVARTVDSPLHF,TGCAGCGTGGCGCGGACAGTGGATTCACCCCTCCACTTT
.,TRBJ2-7,.,TRBV6-5,CASSPRLGNEQYF,TGTGCCAGCAGTCCCCGGCTAGGCAACGAGCAGTACTTC
.,TRBJ1-5,.,TRBV28,CASSTPSTLSYQPQHF,TGTGCCAGCAGCACTCCTTCGACATTAAGTTATCAGCCCCAGCATTTT
TRBD2,TRBJ2-3,.,TRBV7-9,CASSRGLAGAGDTQYF,TGTGCCAGCAGCCGGGGACTAGCGGGAGCCGGGGATACGCAGTATTTT
.,TRBJ2-2,.,TRBV29-1,CSTGRRGTGELFF,TGCAGCACGGGACGTCGGGGCACCGGGGAGCTGTTTTTT
.,TRBJ2-3,.,TRBV6-5,CASSFRTDGADTQYF,TGTGCCAGCAGTTTCCGGACAGACGGGGCAGATACGCAGTATTTT
TRBD1,TRBJ1-4,.,TRBV5-1,CASSPAGGMGEKLFF,TGCGCCAGCAGCCCAGCAGGGGGTATGGGTGAAAAACTGTTTTTT
.,TRBJ1-5,.,TRBV3-1/TRBV3-2,CASSQTNRNQPQHF,TGTGCCAGCAGCCAAACCAACAGAAATCAGCCCCAGCATTTT
.,TRBJ2-1,.,TRBV19,CASSPRVGLREQFF,TGTGCCAGTAGTCCTAGAGTCGGCTTACGTGAGCAGTTCTTC
.,TRBJ2-7,.,TRBV30,CAWSPRTVHSYEQYF,TGTGCCTGGAGTCCACGGACTGTACACTCCTACGAGCAGTACTTC
TRBD2,TRBJ2-1,.,TRBV7-9,CASSATVAGSSTGQFF,TGTGCCAGCAGCGCGACCGTAGCGGGATCCTCTACGGGACAGTTCTTC
.,TRBJ2-1,.,TRBV2,CASRADRFSRNEQFF,TGTGCCAGCAGGGCCGACCGATTTTCCAGGAATGAGCAGTTCTTC
TRBD2,TRBJ2-3,.,TRBV28,CASSSSSGRAPDTQYF,TGTGCCAGCAGTTCCTCTAGCGGGAGGGCCCCAGATACGCAGTATTTT
.,TRBJ1-1,.,TRBV7-9,CASSLGSGENTEAFF,TGTGCCAGCAGCTTGGGGTCCGGGGAGAACACTGAAGCTTTCTTT
.,TRBJ1-5,.,TRBV2,CASSGSYSNQPQHF,TGTGCCAGCAGTGGTAGCTATAGCAATCAGCCCCAGCATTTT
.,TRBJ2-7,.,TRBV21-1,CASSKKMTGVRTLAHYEQYF,TGTGCCAGCAGCAAAAAGATGACAGGGGTCCGGACCCTAGCGCACTACGAGCAGTACTTC
.,TRBJ2-1,.,TRBV18,CASSRNPGIPYNEQFF,TGTGCCAGCTCAAGAAACCCCGGGATCCCCTACAATGAGCAGTTCTTC
.,TRBJ1-2,.,TRBV5-1,CASSLERGYGYTF,TGCGCCAGCAGCTTGGAAAGGGGGTATGGCTACACCTTC
.,TRBJ1-5,.,TRBV6-2/TRBV6-3,CASSAIRQVSNQPQHF,TGTGCCAGCAGTGCGATCCGACAGGTTAGCAATCAGCCCCAGCATTTT
.,TRBJ1-2,.,TRBV20-1,CSASERGIRGYTF,TGCAGTGCTAGTGAGCGGGGCATCCGTGGCTACACCTTC
TRBD2,TRBJ2-1,.,TRBV2,CASGTSGRNEQFF,TGTGCCAGCGGTACTAGCGGGAGGAATGAGCAGTTCTTC
.,TRBJ1-2,.,TRBV20-1,CSARSGYGYTF,TGCAGTGCCAGATCGGGGTATGGCTACACCTTC
TRBD1,TRBJ2-2,.,TRBV9,CASSVGQGDTGELFF,TGTGCCAGCAGCGTAGGACAGGGGGACACCGGGGAGCTGTTTTTT
TRBD1,TRBJ1-2,once,TRBV2,CARWTGSGTGYTF,TGTGCCAGATGGACAGGTTCAGGCACTGGCTACACCTTC
.,TRBJ2-1,.,TRBV6-6,CASSPADNEQFF,TGTGCCAGCAGTCCCGCGGACAATGAGCAGTTCTTC